The rows below give T cell receptor beta chains drawn from one sample of a study of beta chain features in type 1 diabetes. The table came from immunoSEQ multiplex PCR; TCRdb's copy has only in-frame clones and leaves some out. The sample lists hundreds of thousands of clones; roughly an eighth were seen once. Sequencing was carried out using naive CD4+ T cells from blood. These receptors originate from a man aged 18 to 29 in good health. Both conserved end residues are part of each CDR3. D genes are given only for firm matches. A row's size may be missing; if present it is once, few, many or a size class.

clone_size j_call v_call d_call cdr3_aa cdr3_nt
few TRBJ1-2 TRBV29-1 TRBD1 CSVAGAKDRGRFYGYTF TGCAGCGTTGCGGGGGCAAAAGACAGGGGGCGGTTCTATGGCTACACCTTC
NA TRBJ1-6 TRBV10-3 NA CAISESVEQGVLHF TGTGCCATCAGTGAGTCGGTTGAACAGGGCGTCCTCCACTTT
NA TRBJ2-7 TRBV29-1 NA CSVEGQSYEQYF TGCAGCGTTGAAGGACAGTCCTACGAGCAGTACTTC
few TRBJ2-1 TRBV6-4 NA CASSDSRDYNEQFF TGTGCCAGCAGTGACTCGCGTGATTACAATGAGCAGTTCTTC
few TRBJ2-1 TRBV18 TRBD2 CASSPYSGISNEQFF TGTGCCAGCTCACCATATAGCGGGATCAGTAATGAGCAGTTCTTC
NA TRBJ1-2 TRBV5-5 NA CASSLHPATEVYGYTF TGTGCCAGCAGCTTACACCCAGCGACCGAAGTCTATGGCTACACCTTC
few TRBJ2-2 TRBV27 TRBD2 CASRPGLAIGELFF TGTGCCAGCAGACCGGGACTAGCGATCGGGGAGCTGTTTTTT
many TRBJ2-5 TRBV29-1 NA CSVVVEETQYF TGCAGCGTTGTGGTAGAGGAGACCCAGTACTTC
NA TRBJ2-7 TRBV4-3 TRBD1 CASSRDRGPREQYF TGCGCCAGCAGCCGAGACAGGGGGCCTAGGGAGCAGTACTTC
few TRBJ1-5 TRBV27 TRBD1 CASARQGYEPQHF TGTGCCAGCGCTAGACAGGGGTACGAGCCCCAGCATTTT
NA TRBJ2-7 TRBV7-2 TRBD1 CASSRGTGTYEQYF TGTGCCAGCAGCCGAGGGACAGGGACCTACGAGCAGTACTTC
NA TRBJ2-1 TRBV9 NA CASSVAGLANEQFF TGTGCCAGCAGCGTAGCCGGGCTAGCCAATGAGCAGTTCTTC
NA TRBJ2-2 TRBV29-1 TRBD1 CSAGQGDTGELFF TGCAGCGCTGGACAGGGGGACACCGGGGAGCTGTTTTTT
few TRBJ2-6 TRBV7-2 TRBD1 CASSLGTAGANVLTF TGTGCCAGCAGCTTGGGGACAGCTGGGGCCAACGTCCTGACTTTC
NA TRBJ2-1 TRBV15 TRBD2 CATSGELAGAHNEQFF TGTGCCACCAGCGGGGAACTAGCGGGAGCTCACAATGAGCAGTTCTTC
few TRBJ2-7 TRBV30 NA CAWSITYEQYF TGTGCCTGGAGTATAACCTACGAGCAGTACTTC
NA TRBJ2-2 TRBV7-9 TRBD2 CASKLAGAVTGELFF TGTGCCAGCAAACTAGCGGGGGCCGTCACCGGGGAGCTGTTTTTT
NA TRBJ1-2 TRBV7-9 TRBD1 CASSLGGTGTYGYTF TGTGCCAGCAGCTTAGGAGGGACAGGGACCTATGGCTACACCTTC
NA TRBJ2-1 TRBV19 TRBD1 CASSAHRGPFF TGTGCCAGTAGTGCACACAGGGGGCCGTTCTTC
NA TRBJ1-1 TRBV7-9 NA CASTSPVNTEAFF TGTGCCAGCACCTCTCCGGTAAACACTGAAGCTTTCTTT
NA TRBJ2-5 TRBV10-3 TRBD2 CAISEASGMETQYF TGTGCCATCAGTGAGGCTAGCGGGATGGAGACCCAGTACTTC
NA TRBJ2-1 TRBV5-1 NA CASNVVPGGSSAEQFF TGCGCCAGCAACGTAGTCCCAGGGGGGTCGTCTGCGGAGCAGTTCTTC
NA TRBJ1-2 TRBV19 NA CAASPSYRVGYGYTF TGTGCCGCATCCCCCAGTTACAGGGTCGGCTATGGCTACACCTTC
few TRBJ1-1 TRBV27 NA CASSLRGAEAFF TGTGCCAGCAGTTTAAGGGGTGCTGAAGCTTTCTTT
NA TRBJ2-2 TRBV18 NA CASSPLRGGTGELFF TGTGCCAGCTCACCCCTCAGGGGTGGCACCGGGGAGCTGTTTTTT
few TRBJ2-3 TRBV9 NA CASSYAGTRTDTQYF TGTGCCAGCAGCTACGCCGGGACACGCACAGATACGCAGTATTTT
few TRBJ2-7 TRBV25-1 NA CASSHPDRITYF TGTGCCAGCAGCCATCCCGACAGGATAACCTATTTC
few TRBJ1-4 TRBV4-3 NA CASSPRSATNEKLFF TGCGCCAGCAGCCCTAGGAGTGCAACTAATGAAAAACTGTTTTTT
NA TRBJ1-1 TRBV30 NA CAWSQSGGVEAFF TGTGCCTGGAGCCAGAGTGGGGGGGTTGAAGCTTTCTTT
few TRBJ1-4 TRBV6-5 NA CASSYSRNEKLFF TGTGCCAGCAGTTACTCGCGTAATGAAAAACTGTTTTTT
NA TRBJ2-1 TRBV29-1 TRBD2 CSALEDASGVLQFF TGCAGCGCCCTGGAGGATGCTAGCGGGGTTCTGCAGTTCTTC